The T cell receptor (beta chain) under discussion was sequenced for a study of blood T cell repertoires in COVID-19. On the study more broadly: PBMCs, B-cell-depleted T cells, or T cells provided the cDNA or gDNA that made up the material.

Assay used: immunoSEQ multiplex PCR; TCRdb lists only in-frame clones, some missing. The sample gives tens of thousands of clones, 65% to 80% of which show up once; roughly 10% is in the top ten. V lost 4 bases to trimming and J lost 5 bases, with 11 bases between them. This CDR3 is 13 amino acids long. Specimen: peripheral blood. The genes are TRBV12-3 or TRBV12-4 and TRBJ2-5; tentative D call: TRBD1 (5 bases). The receptor's source is a man between 65 and 80 years old with acute or convalescent COVID-19. Here the CDR3 DNA reads TGTGCCAGCAGTTCTGGGGCCGGGGAGACCCAGTACTTC. Translating it yields CASSSGAGETQYF.